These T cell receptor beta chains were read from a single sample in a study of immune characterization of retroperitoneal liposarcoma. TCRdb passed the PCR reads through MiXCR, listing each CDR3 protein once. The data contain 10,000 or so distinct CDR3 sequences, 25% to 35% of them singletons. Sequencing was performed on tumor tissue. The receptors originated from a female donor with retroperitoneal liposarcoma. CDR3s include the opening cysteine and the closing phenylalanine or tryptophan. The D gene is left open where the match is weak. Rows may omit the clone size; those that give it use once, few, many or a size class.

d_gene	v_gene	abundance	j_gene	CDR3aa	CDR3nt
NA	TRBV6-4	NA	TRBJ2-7	CASRREAGGNEQYF	TGTGCCAGCCGGAGAGAGGCGGGTGGGAATGAGCAGTACTTC
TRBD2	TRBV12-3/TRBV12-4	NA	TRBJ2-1	CASSPNLAGVLNEQFF	TGTGCCAGCAGTCCCAATCTAGCGGGAGTATTAAATGAGCAGTTCTTC
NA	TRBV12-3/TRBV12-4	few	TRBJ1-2	CASSPTPGSGSRDQNYGYTF	TGTGCCAGCAGTCCCACCCCGGGGTCAGGGAGCCGCGATCAAAACTATGGCTACACCTTC
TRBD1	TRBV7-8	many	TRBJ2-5	CASTAGTGYNEQYF	TGTGCCAGCACCGCCGGGACAGGGTACAATGAGCAGTACTTC
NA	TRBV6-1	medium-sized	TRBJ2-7	CASKRQSSYEQYF	TGTGCCAGCAAGCGGCAGAGCTCCTACGAGCAGTACTTC
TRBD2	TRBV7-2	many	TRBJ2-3	CASSQLAGVLDTQYF	TGTGCCAGCAGCCAACTAGCGGGAGTTTTAGATACGCAGTATTTT
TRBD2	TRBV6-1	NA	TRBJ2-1	CASSELAGGTDTQFF	TGTGCCAGCAGTGAATTAGCGGGGGGCACAGATACGCAGTTCTTC
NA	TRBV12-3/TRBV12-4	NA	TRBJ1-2	CASSFTDSNYGYTF	TGTGCCAGCAGTTTCACCGACAGCAACTATGGCTACACCTTC
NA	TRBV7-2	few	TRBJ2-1	CASSLALGTGSYNEQFF	TGTGCCAGCAGCTTAGCGCTTGGGACGGGGTCCTACAATGAGCAGTTCTTC
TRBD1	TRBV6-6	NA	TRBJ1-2	CASSMTGADYGYTF	TGTGCCAGCAGCATGACAGGGGCTGACTATGGCTACACCTTC
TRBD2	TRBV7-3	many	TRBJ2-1	CASSSRTSGEQFF	TGTGCCAGCAGCTCTCGGACTAGCGGTGAGCAGTTCTTC
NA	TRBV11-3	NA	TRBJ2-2	CASSLETGELFF	TGTGCCAGCAGCTTAGAGACCGGGGAGCTGTTTTTT
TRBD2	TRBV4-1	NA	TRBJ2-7	CASSQGLAEPEQYF	TGCGCCAGCAGCCAAGGACTAGCGGAGCCCGAGCAGTACTTC
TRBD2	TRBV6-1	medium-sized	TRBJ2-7	CASRISGTYPEQYF	TGTGCCAGCAGGATAAGCGGGACCTATCCCGAGCAGTACTTC
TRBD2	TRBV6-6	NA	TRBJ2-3	CASSRVGREATDTQYF	TGTGCCAGCAGTCGGGTCGGGAGGGAGGCGACAGATACGCAGTATTTT
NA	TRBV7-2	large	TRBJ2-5	CASSRRGRIEETQYF	TGTGCCAGCAGCCGTAGGGGGAGGATCGAAGAGACCCAGTACTTC
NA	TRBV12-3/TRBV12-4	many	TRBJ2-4	CASSLWGPDNEQYF	TGTGCCAGCAGTTTATGGGGCCCGGACAATGAGCAGTACTTC
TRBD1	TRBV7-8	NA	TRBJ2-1	CASSLVPGTGLYEQFF	TGTGCCAGCAGCTTAGTGCCCGGGACAGGGTTGTACGAGCAGTTCTTC
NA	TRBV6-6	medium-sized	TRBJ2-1	CASSYSRRQETQFF	TGTGCCAGCAGTTACTCCCGCAGGCAAGAGACCCAGTTCTTC
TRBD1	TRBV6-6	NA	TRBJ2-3	CASITGGDTGELYF	TGTGCCAGCATTACAGGGGGCGACACCGGGGAGCTGTATTTT
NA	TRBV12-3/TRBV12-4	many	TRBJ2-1	CASSFILQEQFF	TGTGCCAGCAGTTTTATCCTACAAGAGCAGTTCTTC
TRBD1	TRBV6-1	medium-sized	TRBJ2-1	CASSTGTGGYEQFF	TGTGCCAGCAGCACCGGGACAGGGGGCTACGAGCAGTTCTTC
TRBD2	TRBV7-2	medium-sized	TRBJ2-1	CASSPLRGGSYEQFF	TGTGCCAGCAGCCCCCTACGGGGGGGATCCTACGAGCAGTTCTTC
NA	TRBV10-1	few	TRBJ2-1	CASSDLGQSNEQFF	TGCGCCAGCAGTGATCTCGGACAGAGCAATGAGCAGTTCTTC
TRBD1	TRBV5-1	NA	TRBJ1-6	CASSLIGQGGGSLFSPLHF	TGCGCCAGCAGCCTGATAGGACAGGGAGGGGGTTCCCTCTTTTCACCCCTCCACTTT
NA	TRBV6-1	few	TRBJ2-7	CASTDFNEQYF	TGTGCCAGCACCGATTTTAACGAGCAGTACTTC
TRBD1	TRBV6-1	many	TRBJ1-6	CASSGPGQGLILLPAYNSPLHF	TGTGCCAGCAGTGGACCGGGACAGGGTCTCATTCTTCTGCCTGCGTATAATTCACCCCTCCACTTT
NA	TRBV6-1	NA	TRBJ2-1	CASRNPSSEQFF	TGTGCCAGCAGGAATCCTTCGAGCGAGCAGTTCTTC
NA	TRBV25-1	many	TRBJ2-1	CASSSPEAIGDEQFF	TGTGCCAGCAGTTCACCAGAGGCAATTGGGGATGAGCAGTTCTTC
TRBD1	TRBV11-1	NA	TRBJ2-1	CASSNRKQGARYNEQFF	TGTGCCAGCTCGAATAGAAAACAGGGGGCTCGCTACAATGAGCAGTTCTTC
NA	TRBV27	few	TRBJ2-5	CASSLSPDTSSQTQYF	TGTGCCAGCAGTTTATCCCCCGACACATCAAGTCAGACCCAGTACTTC
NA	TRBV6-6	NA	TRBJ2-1	CASSYSRGTNNEQFF	TGTGCCAGCAGTTACTCTCGGGGTACTAACAATGAGCAGTTCTTC
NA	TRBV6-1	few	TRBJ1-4	CASSTRSYNEKLFF	TGTGCCAGCAGTACCCGCAGTTATAATGAAAAACTGTTTTTT
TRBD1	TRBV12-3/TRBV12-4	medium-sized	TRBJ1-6	CASSRLGQGPAGGLGSPLHF	TGTGCCAGCAGCCGGTTAGGACAGGGCCCGGCGGGCGGTCTTGGGTCACCCCTCCACTTT
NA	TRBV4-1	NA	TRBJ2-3	CASSQDARGFDTQYF	TGTGCCAGCAGCCAAGATGCCCGGGGCTTCGATACGCAGTATTTT
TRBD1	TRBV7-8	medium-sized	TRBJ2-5	CASSLTGASYNEQYF	TGTGCCAGCAGCTTGACAGGGGCCTCCTACAATGAGCAGTACTTC
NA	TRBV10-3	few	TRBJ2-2	CAIGGWSTGELFF	TGTGCCATTGGGGGATGGTCTACCGGGGAGCTGTTTTTT
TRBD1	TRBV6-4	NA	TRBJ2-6	CASSAAGGSGANVLTF	TGTGCCAGCAGTGCGGCAGGGGGCTCTGGGGCCAACGTCCTGACTTTC
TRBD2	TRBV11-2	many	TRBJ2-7	CASAGPRGVWEQYF	TGTGCCAGCGCCGGTCCGCGGGGGGTTTGGGAGCAGTACTTC
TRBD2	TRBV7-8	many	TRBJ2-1	CASSLGLAGGGEQFF	TGTGCCAGCAGCTTAGGACTAGCGGGAGGCGGAGAGCAGTTCTTC
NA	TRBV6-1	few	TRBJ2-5	CASSPEPHWGRETQYF	TGTGCCAGCAGTCCCGAACCTCACTGGGGTAGGGAGACCCAGTACTTC
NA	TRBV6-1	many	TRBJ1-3	CAIRQLSGNTIYF	TGTGCCATCAGACAGCTTTCTGGAAACACCATATATTTT